This is a list of T cell receptor beta chains from one sample in a study of blood T cell repertoires in COVID-19. Assay: immunoSEQ multiplex PCR; the TCRdb copy retains only in-frame clones and omits some. The table includes fewer than 300,000 clones, over 75% detected once. Source material: peripheral blood. These receptors came from a man between 18 and 29 years old with active or convalescent COVID-19. Each CDR3 is given with its conserved first and last residue.

J,V,CDR3
TRBJ2-5,TRBV11-2,CASSLGGLTQETQYF
TRBJ2-1,TRBV5-1,CASHLGGGPGNEQFF
TRBJ1-2,TRBV10-2,CASTAGAKDYGYTF
TRBJ2-5,TRBV7-7,CASSGGLGTGRETQYF
TRBJ2-3,TRBV2,CASSDGLARLSTDTQYF
TRBJ1-4,TRBV7-9,CASSLVLGLNEKLFF
TRBJ1-2,TRBV29-1,CSVSPGWRDSGYTF
TRBJ2-2,TRBV19,CAAQGASGELFF
TRBJ2-3,TRBV7-9,CASSLGAGALDTQYF
TRBJ1-5,TRBV19,CASSTGASNQPQHF
TRBJ2-3,TRBV11-2,CASSLGLLLRSRTDTQYF